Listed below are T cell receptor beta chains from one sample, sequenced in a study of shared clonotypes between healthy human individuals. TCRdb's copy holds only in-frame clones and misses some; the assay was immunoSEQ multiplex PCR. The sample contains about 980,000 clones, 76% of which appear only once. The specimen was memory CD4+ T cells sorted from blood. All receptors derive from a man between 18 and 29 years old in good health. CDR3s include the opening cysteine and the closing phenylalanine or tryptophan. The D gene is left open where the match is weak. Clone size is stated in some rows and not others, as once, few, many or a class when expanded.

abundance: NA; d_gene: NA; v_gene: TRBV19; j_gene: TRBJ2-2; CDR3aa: CASSIDGVPGELFF; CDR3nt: TGTGCCAGTAGTATAGACGGGGTTCCCGGGGAGCTGTTTTTT
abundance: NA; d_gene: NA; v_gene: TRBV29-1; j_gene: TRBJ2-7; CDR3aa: CSVEDSYEQYF; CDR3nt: TGCAGCGTTGAGGACTCCTACGAGCAGTACTTC
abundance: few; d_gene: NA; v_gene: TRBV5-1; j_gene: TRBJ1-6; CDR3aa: CASSPAGLSSASPLHF; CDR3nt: TGCGCCAGCTCTCCCGCGGGGCTCTCTTCTGCGTCACCCCTCCACTTT
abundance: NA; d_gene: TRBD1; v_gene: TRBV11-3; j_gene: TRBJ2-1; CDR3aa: CASSLGDRNEQFF; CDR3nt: TGTGCCAGCAGCTTAGGGGACAGAAATGAGCAGTTCTTC
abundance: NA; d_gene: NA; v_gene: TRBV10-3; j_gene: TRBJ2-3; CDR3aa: CAISDNRDSTDTQYF; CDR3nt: TGTGCCATCAGTGACAACAGGGACAGCACAGATACGCAGTATTTT
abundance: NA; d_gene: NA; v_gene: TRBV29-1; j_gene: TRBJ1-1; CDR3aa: CSVAIFRDTEAFF; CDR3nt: TGCAGCGTTGCCATCTTTCGGGACACTGAAGCTTTCTTT
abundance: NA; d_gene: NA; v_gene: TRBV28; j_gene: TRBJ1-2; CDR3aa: CASSYTLDGYTF; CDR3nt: TGTGCCAGCAGCTATACCTTGGATGGCTACACCTTC
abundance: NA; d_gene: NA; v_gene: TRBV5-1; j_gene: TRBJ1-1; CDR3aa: CASSLGGSAEAFF; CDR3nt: TGCGCCAGCAGCTTGGGGGGGAGCGCTGAAGCTTTCTTT
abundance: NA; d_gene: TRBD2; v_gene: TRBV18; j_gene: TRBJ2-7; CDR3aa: CASSPSGGWQKEQYF; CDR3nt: TGTGCCAGCTCACCTAGCGGGGGGTGGCAAAAGGAGCAGTACTTC
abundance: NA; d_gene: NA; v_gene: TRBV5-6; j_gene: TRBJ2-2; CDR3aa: CASSLPFQGTGELFF; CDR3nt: TGTGCCAGCAGCTTGCCGTTTCAGGGAACCGGGGAGCTGTTTTTT
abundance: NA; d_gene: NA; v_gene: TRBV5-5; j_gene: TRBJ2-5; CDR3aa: CASRPQGRSRETQYF; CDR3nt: TGTGCCAGCAGACCACAGGGGAGGAGTAGGGAGACCCAGTACTTC
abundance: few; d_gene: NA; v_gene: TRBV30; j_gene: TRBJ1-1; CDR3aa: CAWALFLATEAFF; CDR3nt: TGTGCCTGGGCTTTATTTTTAGCCACTGAAGCTTTCTTT
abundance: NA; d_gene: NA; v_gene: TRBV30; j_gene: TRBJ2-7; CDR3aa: CALDISHSSVGPEQYF; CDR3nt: TGTGCTCTGGACATATCTCATAGTAGCGTCGGCCCCGAGCAGTACTTC
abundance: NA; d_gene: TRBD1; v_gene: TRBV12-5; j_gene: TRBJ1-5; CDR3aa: CASGLEQGRKPQHF; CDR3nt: TGTGCTAGTGGTTTGGAACAGGGGAGGAAGCCCCAGCATTTT
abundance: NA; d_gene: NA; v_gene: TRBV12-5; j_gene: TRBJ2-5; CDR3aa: CASGADAGETQYF; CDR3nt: TGTGCTAGTGGGGCGGATGCTGGAGAGACCCAGTACTTC
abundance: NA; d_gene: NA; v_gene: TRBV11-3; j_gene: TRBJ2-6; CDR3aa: CASSPGVYSGANVLTF; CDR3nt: TGTGCCAGCAGCCCAGGGGTCTACTCTGGGGCCAACGTCCTGACTTTC
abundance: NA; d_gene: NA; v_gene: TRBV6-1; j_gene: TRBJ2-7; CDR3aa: CASRPVLTHYEQYF; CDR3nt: TGTGCCAGCAGGCCCGTCCTAACCCACTACGAGCAGTACTTC
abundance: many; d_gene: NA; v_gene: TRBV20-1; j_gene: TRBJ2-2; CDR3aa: CSARETRELFF; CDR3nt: TGCAGTGCTAGGGAAACCCGGGAGCTGTTTTTT
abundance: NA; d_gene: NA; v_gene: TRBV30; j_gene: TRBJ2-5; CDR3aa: CAWSVDPHTALQETQYF; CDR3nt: TGTGCCTGGAGTGTAGATCCGCACACGGCGTTACAAGAGACCCAGTACTTC
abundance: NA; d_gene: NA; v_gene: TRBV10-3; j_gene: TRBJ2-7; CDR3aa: CAISESGYEQYF; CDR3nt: TGTGCCATCAGTGAGTCAGGCTACGAGCAGTACTTC
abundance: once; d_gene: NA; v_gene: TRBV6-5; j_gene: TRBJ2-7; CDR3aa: CASRGIPYEQYF; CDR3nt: TGTGCCAGTAGGGGAATACCCTACGAGCAGTACTTC
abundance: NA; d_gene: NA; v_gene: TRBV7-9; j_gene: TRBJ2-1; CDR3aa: CASNVVGSRVRSYNEQFF; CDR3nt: TGTGCCAGCAACGTAGTTGGCAGCAGGGTCCGATCCTACAATGAGCAGTTCTTC
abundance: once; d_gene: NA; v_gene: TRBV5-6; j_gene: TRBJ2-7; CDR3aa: CASSRTWSSYEQYF; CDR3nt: TGTGCCAGCAGCCGGACATGGTCCTCCTACGAGCAGTACTTC
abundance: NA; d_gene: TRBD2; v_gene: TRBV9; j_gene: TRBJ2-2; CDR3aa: CASSAVAGGLTGELFF; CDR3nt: TGTGCCAGCAGCGCGGTAGCGGGAGGACTCACCGGGGAGCTGTTTTTT
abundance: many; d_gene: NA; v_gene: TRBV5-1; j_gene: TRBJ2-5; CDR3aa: CASSNGPSVLETQYF; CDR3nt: TGCGCCAGCAGCAACGGACCATCCGTACTGGAGACCCAGTACTTC
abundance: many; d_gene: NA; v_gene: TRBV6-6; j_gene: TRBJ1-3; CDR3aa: CASSYNPNTSGNTIYF; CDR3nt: TGTGCCAGCAGTTACAATCCCAATACCTCTGGAAACACCATATATTTT
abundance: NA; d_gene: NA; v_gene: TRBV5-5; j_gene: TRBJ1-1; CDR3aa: CASSWDPAGAFF; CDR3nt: TGTGCCAGCAGCTGGGACCCGGCGGGAGCTTTCTTT
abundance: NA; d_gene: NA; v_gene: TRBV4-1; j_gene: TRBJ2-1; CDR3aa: CASSQGEAPYNEQFF; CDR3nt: TGCGCCAGCAGCCAAGGGGAGGCCCCCTACAATGAGCAGTTCTTC